Listed below are T cell receptor beta chains from one sample, sequenced in a study of blood T cells in healthy people across ages. Each CDR3 protein is one row after TCRdb ran MiXCR on the 5' RACE reads. The data contain approximately 810,000 distinct CDR3 sequences, roughly 34% of them singletons. The material sequenced was blood. These receptors were collected from a man aged 18-30 years in good health. Both conserved end residues are part of each CDR3. Each record gives: CDR3 DNA, CDR3 protein, V gene, D gene, J gene, clone size. The D gene is left open where the match is weak. Clone size is given for some rows only: seen once, a few or many times, or a class if the clone is expanded.

TGTGCCAGCAGGAGAACAGGGGAAGAGACCCAGTACTTC	CASRRTGEETQYF	TRBV2	TRBD1	TRBJ2-5	few
TGCGCCAGCAGCCAAGAAGGGACGGGGTACCAAGAGACCCAGTACTTC	CASSQEGTGYQETQYF	TRBV4-1	.	TRBJ2-5	.
TGCAGTGCCAGATCCGGACAGATTAATTCACCCCTCCACTTT	CSARSGQINSPLHF	TRBV20-1	.	TRBJ1-6	few
TGTGCCAGCAGCCAAGAGGGTGGGAGGGACACTGAAGCTTTCTTT	CASSQEGGRDTEAFF	TRBV4-2	.	TRBJ1-1	.
TGTGCCAGCAGCAGCCAGGGTACGGGCTCCTATAATTCACCCCTCCACTTT	CASSSQGTGSYNSPLHF	TRBV11-2	.	TRBJ1-6	few
TGCGCCAGCAGCCAAGGACCGGGGCAGCAGTACCAAAAAGCTTTCTTT	CASSQGPGQQYQKAFF	TRBV4-1	.	TRBJ1-1	few
TGTGCCAGCAGCGGTTCAGGGGGTGGTCAGCCCCAGCATTTT	CASSGSGGGQPQHF	TRBV12-3/TRBV12-4	TRBD1	TRBJ1-5	.
TGTGCCAGCACCCCAGGAACCTCCTACAATGAGCAGTACTTC	CASTPGTSYNEQYF	TRBV27	.	TRBJ2-7	.
TGTAGTGCCCCGCCGAAGGAGGGGTCGATAGATACGCAGTATTTT	CSAPPKEGSIDTQYF	TRBV20-1	.	TRBJ2-3	.
TGTGCCAGCAGCTTGAGCAAGAGCTCCTACAATGAGCAGTTCTTC	CASSLSKSSYNEQFF	TRBV7-2	.	TRBJ2-1	few
TGCAGCGTGGAGAAGACTAGCGGGGGGATCAAGGGGCCTCCAGATACGCAGTATTTT	CSVEKTSGGIKGPPDTQYF	TRBV29-1	TRBD2	TRBJ2-3	.
TGTGCCAGCGGGGATCTATCCTACGAGCAGTACTTC	CASGDLSYEQYF	TRBV2	.	TRBJ2-7	.
TGCAGTGCTAGTCGAGGCGGAATAAATCAGCCCCAGCATTTT	CSASRGGINQPQHF	TRBV20-1	.	TRBJ1-5	few
TGTGCCAACAGCCAAAGGGGGCGGTTCCAAGAGACCCAGTACTTC	CANSQRGRFQETQYF	TRBV3-1	TRBD1	TRBJ2-5	.
TGCAGTGCTAGAGATCAATTTCGCGGCTCTTACAATGGGCAGTTCTTC	CSARDQFRGSYNGQFF	TRBV20-1	.	TRBJ2-1	.
TGCAGTGCTAGAGTCGGGTCCTACGAGCAGTACTTC	CSARVGSYEQYF	TRBV20-1	.	TRBJ2-7	many
TGTGCCAGCAGTTTAAATAGGGGATTCACAGATACGCAGTATTTT	CASSLNRGFTDTQYF	TRBV12-3/TRBV12-4	.	TRBJ2-3	.
TGCAGTGCTATTAACCCGGGACTAGCATTAGAGACCCAGTACTTC	CSAINPGLALETQYF	TRBV20-1	TRBD2	TRBJ2-5	many
TGCAGTGCTAGAGATTTTGGGGGGTCCTACGAGCAGTACTTC	CSARDFGGSYEQYF	TRBV20-1	.	TRBJ2-7	.
TGTGCCAGCAGTCGCGACAGACTCTATGGGCAGTTCTTC	CASSRDRLYGQFF	TRBV12-3/TRBV12-4	.	TRBJ2-1	few
TGCGCCAGCAGCTTGGGTGGTACTACTAATTTCCAAGAGACCCAGTACTTC	CASSLGGTTNFQETQYF	TRBV5-1	.	TRBJ2-5	few
TGCGGCCCCGGCAGACCCAATCAGCCCCAGCATTTT	CGPGRPNQPQHF	TRBV29-1	.	TRBJ1-5	.
TGCACCAGCAGCCAAACAGGTGCCACTGAAGCTTTCTTT	CTSSQTGATEAFF	TRBV4-1	.	TRBJ1-1	once
TGTGCCAGCAGCCTAACGACACTTTCGAACACCGGGGAGCTGTTTTTT	CASSLTTLSNTGELFF	TRBV9	.	TRBJ2-2	few